This paragraph reports one T cell receptor (beta chain). Its specificity is not known. Time point noted: newly diagnosed GD, antithyroid drugs for less than 3 months. Construction of the TCR library relied on RNA isolated from PBMCs. The diagnosis of Graves' disease used American Thyroid Association guidelines. This sample is drawn from a study of regulatory T cells in long-lasting Graves disease. Across the study: Graves' patients who were just diagnosed had used antithyroid drugs for under 3 months.

V lost 1 base and J lost 7; bases outside the gene matches: 4. From germline, CDR1 is MGHRA and CDR2 YSYEKL. The CDR3 sequence is 14 residues long. In building TCR beta libraries, iRepertoire HTBI primers were used together with Arm-PCR of CDR3 regions. TCRdb reanalysed the multiplex PCR reads using MiXCR and keeps one entry per CDR3 protein. The table includes approximately 400,000 distinct CDR3 sequences, about 15% detected once. Study-level results: With approximately 2,500 shared public clonotypes, persistent patients exceeded new patients, who shared about a thousand. When disease was persistent, TRBV28, TRBJ1-2 and TRBJ2-5 were the favored segments.

The data also belong to a second study, concerning T cells in Graves' hyperthyroidism and ophthalmopathy.

V gene TRBV4-1 combines with J gene TRBJ2-7; TRBD1 agrees at 10 bases. Sequenced material: peripheral blood mononuclear cells (PBMCs), taken at new diagnosis, from a patient treated with antithyroid drugs. The sequence was obtained from a woman in her twenties or thirties with Graves disease. The CDR3 coding sequence is TGCGCCAGCAGCCAAGGACAGGGGGCGAGTGAGCAGTACTTC. Translation: CASSQGQGASEQYF.